Sequencing of this TCR beta chain was carried out in a study of response to subunit inactivated influenza vaccine. General observations from the study: Few additional T cells are recruited per seasonal influenza vaccination, authors suggested.

The sample holds a few counts of this clonotype. As yet, its antigen is unknown. TCRdb ran MiXCR on the RT-PCR reads and lists one entry per CDR3 protein. The sample has over 400,000 distinct CDR3 sequences, approximately 11% seen once. The receptor was isolated from a man aged 50-59 years who received an inactivated influenza vaccine. The sequenced sample was PBMCs from blood, obtained 45 days after vaccination.

In DNA form, the CDR3 reads TGTGCCAGCAGCTTAGAGCGGTCCGGGTCAGATACGCAGTATTTT. Translating it yields CASSLERSGSDTQYF. The chain carries TRBV11-2 and TRBJ2-3; D unclear. V lost 0 bases and J lost 4, with 11 bases in between. This CDR3 is built from 15 residues. Germline CDR1 and CDR2: SGHAT and FQNNGV.